This T cell receptor beta chain was identified during a study of T cell repertoires in cytomegalovirus infection. CDR3 length: 15 residues. The V segment lost 0 bases and the J segment 9 bases; nucleotides outside the gene matches: 7. Germline values: CDR1 KGHSH, CDR2 LQKENI. About this clonotype itself: As yet, its antigen is unknown.

TCRdb re-analysed the reads in MiXCR, keeping a single row per CDR3 protein. The sample lists some 920,000 distinct CDR3 sequences; 31% were seen once. The sequencing here drew on cultured CD8+ T cells from PBMCs, taken from culture after CMV antigen stimulation. The V gene is TRBV18, the J gene TRBJ2-1, with 8 bases matching TRBD1. The clonotype was recovered from a human donor in good health (CMV status not recorded). Some clones in this sample may be carry-over from other donors' samples. In DNA, the CDR3 is TGTGCCAGCTCACCACCGGCGCAGGGGGCGGTTGAGCAGTTCTTC. Protein: CASSPPAQGAVEQFF.